This T cell receptor beta chain stems from a study of blood T cells in healthy people across ages. This clonotype was seen a few times. The length of the CDR3 is 14 residues. Germline V gene sequence: CDR1 SGDLS, CDR2 YYNGEE. A second PCR of roughly 7 to 11 cycles used a sample-barcoded 5' primer and a J-beta primer mix. TCRdb recomputed calls from the 5' RACE reads with MiXCR, one row per CDR3 protein. The sample includes 750,000 to 850,000 distinct CDR3 sequences, around a quarter of them seen just once. These data were also filed under a second study, of T cells of mothers and their children. That source notes: Biologically related mothers and children overlapped slightly more than unrelated pairs, a non-significant difference.

The chain joins TRBV9 to TRBJ2-5, with TRBD1 matching over 7 bases. The tail of the sequence fits TRBJ2-7 better, so the J call may be wrong. The sample comprised blood. The receptor comes from a boy between 10 and 17 years old in good health. In DNA form, the CDR3 reads TGTGCCAGCACCCCGGGGCAGGGGGCCTACGAGCAGTACTTC. Translating it yields CASTPGQGAYEQYF.